These T cell receptor beta chains were read from a single sample in a study of T-cell reconstitution after alpha-beta-depleted transplantation in children. TCRdb reprocessed the PCR reads with MiXCR, giving one entry per CDR3 protein. The sample lists around 78,000 distinct CDR3 sequences, about 7.3% occurring once. Source: PBMCs from the stem cell graft donor, taken from the stem cell graft. These receptors all stem from a human donor who donated a stem cell graft to a child with acute lymphoblastic leukemia. Both conserved end residues are part of each CDR3. D genes are given only for firm matches. Where a row states a size, it is once, few, many or the class of an expanded clone; other rows omit it.

CDR3: CASRGTGVGYF
DNA: TGTGCCAGCAGGGGTACAGGGGTCGGGTACTTC
J: TRBJ2-7
size: many
D: TRBD1
V: TRBV6-1

CDR3: CASSPQGSVGNTIYF
DNA: TGTGCCAGCTCACCTCAGGGCTCGGTAGGAAACACCATATATTTT
J: TRBJ1-3
size: many
D: .
V: TRBV18

CDR3: CASRRDNYEQYF
DNA: TGTGCCAGCAGACGCGACAACTACGAGCAGTACTTC
J: TRBJ2-7
size: few
D: .
V: TRBV6-5

CDR3: CSVEPLGRETQYF
DNA: TGCAGCGTTGAGCCTCTCGGGAGAGAGACCCAGTACTTC
J: TRBJ2-5
size: few
D: .
V: TRBV29-1

CDR3: CASSQATGQQGGGYTF
DNA: TGTGCCAGCAGCCAAGCAACCGGACAACAGGGAGGGGGCTACACCTTC
J: TRBJ1-2
size: many
D: .
V: TRBV14

CDR3: CASSLKRSGELFF
DNA: TGTGCCAGCAGCTTAAAACGCTCCGGGGAGCTGTTTTTT
J: TRBJ2-2
size: few
D: .
V: TRBV7-3

CDR3: CASSRPMDRYNEQFF
DNA: TGTGCCAGCAGTCGGCCTATGGACAGGTACAATGAGCAGTTCTTC
J: TRBJ2-1
size: many
D: TRBD1
V: TRBV6-6

CDR3: CASSLGTGRANVLTF
DNA: TGTGCCAGCAGCTTGGGGACAGGGAGGGCCAACGTCCTGACTTTC
J: TRBJ2-6
size: .
D: TRBD1
V: TRBV5-4

CDR3: CSVDRRSSYNEQFF
DNA: TGCAGCGTTGACCGGAGGAGCTCCTACAATGAGCAGTTCTTC
J: TRBJ2-1
size: many
D: .
V: TRBV29-1

CDR3: CASSPRQQQETQYF
DNA: TGTGCCAGCAGCCCCCGACAGCAGCAAGAGACCCAGTACTTC
J: TRBJ2-5
size: many
D: .
V: TRBV9

CDR3: CSVDSRDTF
DNA: TGCAGCGTTGACAGCCGAGACACCTTC
J: TRBJ1-2
size: many
D: .
V: TRBV29-1

CDR3: CASSLVDFTYEQYF
DNA: TGCGCCAGCAGCTTAGTGGATTTTACCTACGAGCAGTACTTC
J: TRBJ2-7
size: .
D: .
V: TRBV5-1

CDR3: CASSFLWTSGGDSSYEQYF
DNA: TGTGCCAGCAGCTTCTTATGGACTAGCGGGGGTGACAGCTCCTACGAGCAGTACTTC
J: TRBJ2-7
size: many
D: TRBD2
V: TRBV11-1

CDR3: CASSPPGRGSEQYF
DNA: TGCGCCAGCAGCCCACCCGGGAGGGGCTCCGAGCAGTACTTC
J: TRBJ2-7
size: many
D: TRBD2
V: TRBV4-1

CDR3: CASSDSGTGYNEQFF
DNA: TGTGCCAGCAGCGACTCCGGGACAGGGTACAATGAGCAGTTCTTC
J: TRBJ2-1
size: .
D: TRBD1
V: TRBV7-9

CDR3: CSAWDRGLNTEAFF
DNA: TGCAGTGCCTGGGACAGGGGCTTGAACACTGAAGCTTTCTTT
J: TRBJ1-1
size: many
D: TRBD1
V: TRBV20-1

CDR3: CASSLTRDRVSEQYF
DNA: TGTGCCAGCAGCCTAACGCGGGACAGGGTAAGCGAGCAGTACTTC
J: TRBJ2-7
size: many
D: TRBD1
V: TRBV4-2

CDR3: CSASRGNDGYTF
DNA: TGCAGTGCCAGCCGGGGGAACGATGGCTACACCTTC
J: TRBJ1-2
size: many
D: .
V: TRBV20-1

CDR3: CASSQDQGFPGPQNEQFF
DNA: TGTGCCAGCAGCCAAGATCAAGGATTTCCCGGGCCCCAAAATGAGCAGTTCTTC
J: TRBJ2-1
size: many
D: .
V: TRBV3-1

CDR3: CASSHQTTRMSPEQFF
DNA: TGTGCCAGCAGCCACCAGACGACTAGAATGTCACCTGAGCAGTTCTTC
J: TRBJ2-1
size: few
D: .
V: TRBV4-2

CDR3: CASSQELERDRNEQFF
DNA: TGTGCCAGCAGCCAAGAGCTGGAGCGGGATCGTAATGAGCAGTTCTTC
J: TRBJ2-1
size: .
D: TRBD2
V: TRBV3-1

CDR3: CASNTPPGGVGANVLTF
DNA: TGTGCCAGTAACACCCCCCCGGGCGGGGTTGGGGCCAACGTCCTGACTTTC
J: TRBJ2-6
size: many
D: .
V: TRBV19

CDR3: CASSVAPTGGMNEQFF
DNA: TGTGCCAGCAGCGTAGCCCCGACAGGGGGAATGAATGAGCAGTTCTTC
J: TRBJ2-1
size: many
D: TRBD1
V: TRBV9

CDR3: CASSNSNRGLGQPQHF
DNA: TGTGCCAGCAGTAACTCCAACAGGGGGCTGGGTCAGCCCCAGCATTTT
J: TRBJ1-5
size: many
D: TRBD1
V: TRBV6-5

CDR3: CASSKEGASYTEAFF
DNA: TGTGCCAGCAGCAAAGAGGGTGCGAGTTACACTGAAGCTTTCTTT
J: TRBJ1-1
size: few
D: .
V: TRBV6-1

CDR3: CAITNPPQETQYF
DNA: TGTGCCATCACCAACCCCCCCCAAGAGACCCAGTACTTC
J: TRBJ2-5
size: many
D: .
V: TRBV10-3

CDR3: CSAILQGGKLFF
DNA: TGCAGTGCTATTCTACAGGGGGGGAAACTGTTTTTT
J: TRBJ1-4
size: .
D: TRBD1
V: TRBV20-1

CDR3: CATSQELTGNYGYTF
DNA: TGTGCCACCTCCCAAGAGCTCACCGGGAACTATGGCTACACCTTC
J: TRBJ1-2
size: .
D: .
V: TRBV3-1

CDR3: CASSLDELRCGLNTEAFF
DNA: TGCGCCAGCAGCTTGGACGAACTACGATGCGGGCTGAACACTGAAGCTTTCTTT
J: TRBJ1-1
size: many
D: .
V: TRBV5-1

CDR3: CSAPSRTAAHSYEQYF
DNA: TGCAGTGCTCCCTCTCGGACGGCGGCGCACTCCTACGAGCAGTACTTC
J: TRBJ2-7
size: many
D: .
V: TRBV20-1

CDR3: CASSLVSASTDTQYF
DNA: TGTGCCAGCAGTTTAGTTTCCGCTTCCACAGATACGCAGTATTTT
J: TRBJ2-3
size: few
D: .
V: TRBV28

CDR3: CASSYESVGGLGDEQYF
DNA: TGTGCCAGCAGTTACGAGTCGGTTGGGGGGCTTGGCGACGAGCAGTACTTC
J: TRBJ2-7
size: many
D: .
V: TRBV6-5

CDR3: CSAKSYNGYTF
DNA: TGCAGTGCTAAGTCGTACAATGGCTACACCTTC
J: TRBJ1-2
size: many
D: .
V: TRBV20-1

CDR3: CASVWEGMNTEAFF
DNA: TGTGCCAGTGTATGGGAGGGGATGAACACTGAAGCTTTCTTT
J: TRBJ1-1
size: few
D: .
V: TRBV19

CDR3: CASSSPGQGANEQFF
DNA: TGTGCCAGCAGCTCGCCGGGACAGGGGGCCAATGAGCAGTTCTTC
J: TRBJ2-1
size: few
D: TRBD1
V: TRBV7-3

CDR3: CASSGTSGAYEQYF
DNA: TGTGCCAGCAGCGGGACTAGCGGGGCCTACGAGCAGTACTTC
J: TRBJ2-7
size: many
D: TRBD2
V: TRBV6-2/TRBV6-3

CDR3: CASSSDSPYEQYF
DNA: TGTGCCAGCAGCTCTGACAGTCCCTACGAGCAGTACTTC
J: TRBJ2-7
size: once
D: .
V: TRBV5-6

CDR3: CASSVPGQGVTGELFF
DNA: TGTGCCAGCAGCGTTCCCGGACAGGGGGTCACCGGGGAGCTGTTTTTT
J: TRBJ2-2
size: many
D: TRBD1
V: TRBV9

CDR3: CASSSLTGSGTEAFF
DNA: TGTGCCAGCAGCAGCTTGACAGGGTCTGGCACTGAAGCTTTCTTT
J: TRBJ1-1
size: many
D: TRBD1
V: TRBV7-8

CDR3: CASRSGQGLYQPQHF
DNA: TGTGCCAGCAGATCGGGACAGGGGCTCTATCAGCCCCAGCATTTT
J: TRBJ1-5
size: many
D: TRBD1
V: TRBV27

CDR3: CASSGRDYDTEAFF
DNA: TGTGCCAGCAGCGGCAGGGACTACGACACTGAAGCTTTCTTT
J: TRBJ1-1
size: many
D: .
V: TRBV9

CDR3: CASSLSGTRYYEQYF
DNA: TGTGCCAGCAGTCTCTCCGGGACTAGGTACTACGAGCAGTACTTC
J: TRBJ2-7
size: many
D: TRBD2
V: TRBV12-3/TRBV12-4

CDR3: CASSLEGFLNTGELFF
DNA: TGTGCCAGCAGCTTAGAGGGCTTCCTGAACACCGGGGAGCTGTTTTTT
J: TRBJ2-2
size: many
D: .
V: TRBV7-8

CDR3: CASSEEGMIHEQYF
DNA: TGTGCCAGCAGTGAAGAGGGAATGATCCACGAGCAGTACTTC
J: TRBJ2-7
size: many
D: .
V: TRBV25-1

CDR3: CASSGLGQIDGNTEAFF
DNA: TGTGCCAGCAGTGGATTAGGACAGATCGACGGTAACACTGAAGCTTTCTTT
J: TRBJ1-1
size: many
D: .
V: TRBV6-2/TRBV6-3

CDR3: CSASTGTGNNQPQHF
DNA: TGCAGTGCTAGCACCGGGACCGGCAACAATCAGCCCCAGCATTTT
J: TRBJ1-5
size: many
D: .
V: TRBV20-1

CDR3: CASSQAGELFF
DNA: TGCGCCAGCAGCCAAGCGGGGGAGCTGTTTTTT
J: TRBJ2-2
size: many
D: .
V: TRBV4-3

CDR3: CASSVGTASTNEKLFF
DNA: TGTGCCAGCAGCGTAGGAACGGCTTCGACTAATGAAAAACTGTTTTTT
J: TRBJ1-4
size: many
D: .
V: TRBV9

CDR3: CAISDPGQGYGYTF
DNA: TGTGCCATCAGTGACCCGGGACAGGGGTATGGCTACACCTTC
J: TRBJ1-2
size: many
D: TRBD1
V: TRBV10-3

CDR3: CASSLDTGNQPQHF
DNA: TGCGCCAGCAGCTTGGATACAGGCAATCAGCCCCAGCATTTT
J: TRBJ1-5
size: many
D: .
V: TRBV5-1

CDR3: CASTPDRVNTEAFF
DNA: TGTGCCAGTACCCCGGACAGGGTGAACACTGAAGCTTTCTTT
J: TRBJ1-1
size: many
D: TRBD1
V: TRBV19

CDR3: CASSQEEMDVYEQYF
DNA: TGCGCCAGCAGCCAAGAGGAGATGGACGTCTACGAGCAGTACTTC
J: TRBJ2-7
size: many
D: .
V: TRBV4-3